Listed here are 3 T cell receptor beta chains from one sample, sequenced in a study of blood T cell repertoires in COVID-19. Produced via immunoSEQ multiplex PCR; TCRdb's table is partial and in-frame only. The sample has 120,000 to 150,000 clones; 75% to 90% are singletons. Input material: peripheral blood. Receptor source: a human donor in a cohort sampled during active COVID-19.

This chain links TRBV29-1 with TRBJ2-6; 7 nucleotides agree with TRBD1. This CDR3 contains 18 residues. Germline CDR1 reads SQVTM; CDR2 reads ANQGSEA. Trimming removed 3 bases from V and 2 bases from J; junction bases left unmatched: 13. The CDR3 DNA reads TGCAGCGTTGACGACGCTGATTCAGGGACAGCTGGGGCCAACGTCCTGACTTTC. As protein: CSVDDADSGTAGANVLTF.

The rearrangement joins TRBV29-1 to TRBJ1-1; 7 bases agree with TRBD1. The length of the CDR3 is 13 residues. CDR1 SQVTM and CDR2 ANQGSEA come from the germline V gene. V gave up 6 bases and J gave up 1 base; unmatched junction bases: 5. The CDR3 DNA reads TGCAGCGTGGGGACAGAGGCGAACACTGAAGCTTTCTTT. This sequence encodes CSVGTEANTEAFF.

The rearrangement links TRBV30 to TRBJ1-1; tentative D call: TRBD1 (6 bases). CDR3 length: 13 amino acids. Per germline, CDR1 GTSNPN and CDR2 SVGIG (reference sequence). The ends were cut back, 4 bases at V and 6 bases at J, with 15 bases in the middle. In DNA, the CDR3 is TGTGCCTGGACGTTTCTACAGGGAGCTGAAGCTTTCTTT. Translation gives CAWTFLQGAEAFF. Together with reference TRBV30 and TRBJ1-1, the CDR3 gives the full variable domain: SQTIHQWPATLVQPVGSPLSLECTVEGTSNPNLYWYRQAAGRGLQLLFYSVGIGQISSEVPQNLSASRPQDRQFILSSKKLLLSDSGFYLCAWTFLQGAEAFFGQGTRLTVV.